The 11 T cell receptor beta chains given below trace back to one sample, sequenced in a study of cytomegalovirus exposure and HLA in healthy donors. 60 Vbeta and 13 Jbeta primers were used in PCR. Sequenced by immunoSEQ multiplex PCR; TCRdb stores in-frame clones only, minus some. The sample includes more than 95,000 clones, 65% to 80% of them seen just once. The sample taken for sequencing was PBMCs. These receptors were obtained from a woman in her seventies in good health and CMV-seropositive.

This clone was recorded once. The chain combines TRBV4-3 with TRBJ2-6, with 7 positions matching TRBD1. The CDR3 is 13 amino acids. CDR1 LGHNA and CDR2 YSLEER come from the germline V gene. With V trimmed by 4 bases and J by 11 bases, 5 bases remained unmatched. Written as DNA, the CDR3 is TGCGCCAGCAGCCTTAGGACAGGCGACGTCCTGACTTTC. This translates into CASSLRTGDVLTF.

The chain couples TRBV27 to TRBJ2-6, with a weak D call TRBD1 (5 bases). Trimming removed 5 bases at V and 4 bases at J, with 12 bases between. In germline, CDR1 is MNHEY, CDR2 SMNVEV (reference sequence). This CDR3 region has 15 residues. Here the CDR3 reads CASSTRVTGANVLTF. The CDR3 region has the DNA TGTGCCAGCAGTACCAGGGTGACGGGGGCCAACGTCCTGACTTTC.

This chain joins TRBV28 and TRBJ2-1; 7 bases agree with TRBD1. Germline V gives CDR1 MDHEN, CDR2 SYDVKM. This CDR3 comprises 16 residues. The V segment lost 6 bases and the J segment 3 bases; nucleotides outside the gene matches: 11. DNA of the CDR3: TGTGCCAGCAGGACCCTCGGGCAGGGGGACTACAATGAGCAGTTCTTC. The encoded protein is CASRTLGQGDYNEQFF. Using reference TRBV28 and TRBJ2-1 for the parts outside the CDR3, the full variable domain is DVKVTQSSRYLVKRTGEKVFLECVQDMDHENMFWYRQDPGLGLRLIYFSYDVKMKEKGDIPEGYSVSREKKERFSLILESASTNQTSMYLCASRTLGQGDYNEQFFGPGTRLTVL.

This clone has only one observation. The chain carries TRBV18 and TRBJ2-5; D not certain. Looked up from germline, CDR1 is KGHSH and CDR2 is LQKENI. Trimming took off 6 bases at V and 3 bases at J, with 5 bases between the two ends. This CDR3 region has 11 residues. The CDR3 DNA is TGTGCCAGCTCCTCGGAAGAGACCCAGTACTTC. Its protein is CASSSEETQYF.

The chain combines TRBV7-2 with TRBJ2-1, with D perhaps TRBD2 (6 bases). The CDR3 consists of 15 residues. Germline values: CDR1 SGHTA, CDR2 FQGNSA. V lost 3 bases, J lost 10 bases, and 19 bases lay in between. This CDR3 is CASSLLANSIGEQFF. For the CDR3, the DNA is TGTGCCAGCAGCTTGCTAGCGAACTCCATTGGGGAGCAGTTCTTC.

The chain combines TRBV6-5 with TRBJ2-7; D perhaps matches TRBD1 (6 bases). The CDR3 sequence is 15 residues long. V was trimmed by 0 bases and J by 0 bases, leaving 9 bases between them. Germline V gives CDR1 MNHEY, CDR2 SVGAGI. The CDR3 is CASSYSRGSSYEQYF. CDR3 DNA sequence: TGTGCCAGCAGTTACTCGAGGGGGAGCTCCTACGAGCAGTACTTC.

The chain is built from TRBV18 and TRBJ1-1; tentatively, D is TRBD1 (6 bases). Germline V lookup: CDR1 KGHSH, CDR2 LQKENI. This CDR3 is 12 amino acids long. The germline V and J ends were trimmed by 4 bases and 8 bases, with 11 bases remaining between them. DNA for the CDR3: TGTGCCAGCTCACTTCAGGACAGCGAAGCTTTCTTT. As protein: CASSLQDSEAFF. Together with reference TRBV18 and TRBJ1-1, the CDR3 gives the full variable domain: NAGVMQNPRHLVRRRGQEARLRCSPMKGHSHVYWYRQLPEEGLKFMVYLQKENIIDESGMPKERFSAEFPKEGPSILRIQQVVRGDSAAYFCASSLQDSEAFFGQGTRLTVV.

This sequence joins TRBV9 and TRBJ2-2, with 10 bases matching TRBD1. Germline loops: CDR1 SGDLS, CDR2 YYNGEE. The V segment lost 5 bases and the J segment 6 bases; nucleotides outside the gene matches: 19. This CDR3 has 19 amino acids. This CDR3 reads CASRAGTGVLEGLSGELFF. In DNA, the CDR3 is TGTGCCAGCAGGGCCGGGACAGGGGTGCTAGAAGGGTTGTCCGGGGAGCTGTTTTTT.

The V and J genes are TRBV5-1 and TRBJ1-2, with D unclear. V was pared by 1 base and J by 6 bases, with 10 bases between. The CDR3 sequence is 13 residues long. CDR1 is SGHRS, CDR2 YFSETQ, per germline. The CDR3: CASSLNGLDGYTF. CDR3 nucleotide sequence: TGCGCCAGCAGCTTGAACGGGTTGGATGGCTACACCTTC.

This clone was recorded a few times. The chain employs TRBV12-2 and TRBJ1-5. TRBV12-2 is noted as a pseudogene. The CDR3 is 18 amino acids. CDR3 region: CASRLVPQKIEGNQPQHF. CDR3 bases: TGTGCAAGTCGCTTAGTCCCCCAAAAGATTGAGGGCAATCAGCCCCAGCATTTT.

This chain links TRBV12-5 with TRBJ2-3; weak D call: TRBD1 (6 bases). Germline loops: CDR1 LGHNT, CDR2 FRNRAP. The CDR3 is 15 residues long. Trimming took off 1 base at V and 3 bases at J, with 11 bases between the two ends. CDR3 in amino acids: CASGLDRVGTDTQYF. The CDR3 DNA sequence: TGTGCTAGTGGTTTGGACAGGGTTGGGACAGATACGCAGTATTTT. Based on the CDR3 plus reference TRBV12-5 and TRBJ2-3, the full variable domain is DARVTQTPRHKVTEMGQEVTMRCQPILGHNTVFWYRQTMMQGLELLAYFRNRAPLDDSGMPKDRFSAEMPDATLATLKIQPSEPRDSAVYFCASGLDRVGTDTQYFGPGTRLTVL.